These 14 T cell receptor beta chains originate from one sample sequenced in a study of siplizumab effects on memory and regulatory T cells. Measured with immunoSEQ multiplex PCR; TCRdb has only the in-frame clones, and not every one. The sample has tens of thousands of clones; roughly nine tenths are singletons. Sequences were obtained from CD8+ T cells sorted from blood. The receptors derive from a human donor in good health.

The chain carries TRBV27 and TRBJ1-4, with TRBD1 as a possible D gene (6 bases). V lost 5 bases and J 6 bases, leaving 19 bases between the germline ends. CDR1 MNHEY and CDR2 SMNVEV come from the germline V gene (reference sequence). The CDR3 extends over 16 amino acids. Here the CDR3 reads CASSESLTGSDEKLFF. CDR3 in DNA: TGTGCCAGCAGTGAGAGCCTTACAGGGTCGGATGAAAAACTGTTTTTT.

The chain uses TRBV7-9 and TRBJ1-1; TRBD1 matches 8 bases. This CDR3 region has 16 residues. Looked up from germline, CDR1 is SEHNR and CDR2 is FQNEAQ (reference sequence). The junction had 11 bases not matched to a gene; V was cut back by 1 base and J by 7 bases. The CDR3 nucleotides read TGTGCCAGCAGCTTAGTTAGGGGGACAGGTACTCTTGAAGCTTTCTTT. Protein sequence: CASSLVRGTGTLEAFF.

Turning to this clone: One junction end disagrees with the germline gene, perhaps due to a read error. The chain links TRBV7-9 to TRBJ1-1; 7 bases are shared with TRBD1. Per germline, CDR1 SEHNR and CDR2 FQNEAQ (reference sequence). The CDR3 length is 13 residues. This CDR3 is CASSLDRQGGAFF. The CDR3 DNA follows: TGTGCCAGCAGTTTAGACCGACAGGGCGGAGCTTTCTTT.

This rearrangement joins TRBV6-5 to TRBJ1-4, with a weak D call TRBD1 (5 bases). The V gene's germline CDR1 is MNHEY and CDR2 SVGAGI. The CDR3 totals 14 residues. Trimming took off 5 bases at V and 8 bases at J, with 15 bases between the two ends. CDR3 coding DNA: TGTGCCAGCAGTGGGACCGGTCTAAGAGAAAAACTGTTTTTT. Its translation: CASSGTGLREKLFF.

V gene TRBV27 combines with J gene TRBJ2-1; D is perhaps TRBD1 (5 bases). V lost 7 bases and J 4 bases, leaving 17 bases between the germline ends. The germline gives CDR1 MNHEY, CDR2 SMNVEV (reference sequence). The CDR3 is made up of 15 amino acids. The CDR3 region is CASNALGVGYNEQFF. DNA of the CDR3: TGTGCCAGCAACGCCCTAGGGGTAGGGTACAATGAGCAGTTCTTC.

The gene calls are TRBV5-5 and TRBJ2-7; D not certain. The CDR3 spans 14 residues. Per germline, CDR1 SGHKS and CDR2 YYEKEE (reference sequence). Trimming stripped 4 bases from V and 1 base from J, with 12 bases between. The CDR3 reads CASSGYSGSYEQYF. The CDR3 bases are TGTGCCAGCAGCGGCTACTCAGGTTCCTACGAGCAGTACTTC.

The chain joins TRBV4-2 to TRBJ2-7; D may be TRBD1 or TRBD2 (5 bases each). From germline, CDR1 is LGHNA and CDR2 YNFKEQ. This CDR3 has 13 amino acids. V lost 3 bases and J lost 2, with 8 bases in between. The CDR3 DNA reads TGTGCCAGCAGCCACAGGGACCCCTACGAGCAGTACTTC. It encodes CASSHRDPYEQYF.

The sample holds one count of this clone. This chain connects TRBV5-1 to TRBJ1-1, with TRBD1 as a possible D gene (6 bases). This CDR3 is built from 14 residues. Germline V gene data show CDR1 as SGHRS and CDR2 as YFSETQ. V lost 0 bases and J lost 1, with 7 bases in between. The CDR3, as DNA: TGCGCCAGCAGCTTGGTACAGGGGAACACTGAAGCTTTCTTT. Translating gives CASSLVQGNTEAFF.

The chain links TRBV6-6 to TRBJ2-7; possible D gene TRBD2, 6 bases. The CDR3 consists of 14 residues. Germline loops: CDR1 MNHNY, CDR2 SVGAGI (reference sequence). Trimming took 2 bases from V and 5 from J, leaving 13 bases between them. CDR3 in DNA: TGTGCCAGCAGTTACCCCGGGACTGTCCACGAGCAGTACTTC. It yields the protein CASSYPGTVHEQYF.

V and J are TRBV19 and TRBJ1-3; no clear D. The germline gives CDR1 LNHDA, CDR2 SQIVND (reference sequence). V lost 1 base to trimming and J lost 0 bases, with 13 bases between them. CDR3 length: 17 residues. The CDR3 is CASSIGPTIYSGNTIYF. The CDR3 DNA follows: TGTGCCAGTAGTATAGGACCCACGATATACTCTGGAAACACCATATATTTT.

This clone was recorded once. The V gene is TRBV28, the J gene TRBJ2-3, with TRBD1 matching 8 bases. The CDR3 totals 13 residues. Germline CDR1 is MDHEN and CDR2 is SYDVKM. Trimming at V came to 10 bases and at J to 0 bases, leaving 3 bases not matched to a gene. CDR3 in amino acids: CATRDRSTDTQYF. The CDR3 DNA follows: TGTGCCACCCGGGACAGGAGCACAGATACGCAGTATTTT.

The chain links TRBV7-9 to TRBJ2-7; D is tentatively TRBD1 or TRBD2 (6 bases each). Germline assignment: CDR1 SEHNR and CDR2 FQNEAQ (reference sequence). The ends were cut back, 2 bases at V and 2 bases at J, with 7 bases in the middle. This CDR3 is built from 13 residues. CDR3 coding DNA: TGTGCCAGCAGCTTAAGGGGGGCCTACGAGCAGTACTTC. Protein sequence: CASSLRGAYEQYF.

CDR3 DNA: TGTGCCAGCAGTTACGGGACAGGGGGCCCTGGAAACACCATATATTTT. Its protein product is CASSYGTGGPGNTIYF. The chain links TRBV6-6 to TRBJ1-3; 12 bases line up with TRBD1. Germline V lookup: CDR1 MNHNY, CDR2 SVGAGI (reference sequence). CDR3 size: 16 residues. V shed 2 bases, J shed 2 bases, and the junction held 1 base outside the gene matches.

The chain is built from TRBV9 and TRBJ1-4; D gene uncertain. The germline V and J ends were trimmed by 0 bases and 5 bases, with 8 bases remaining between them. The germline V gene has CDR1 SGDLS and CDR2 YYNGEE. CDR3 length: 14 amino acids. As DNA, the CDR3 is TGTGCCAGCAGCGTAGAGTGGGGAAATGAAAAACTGTTTTTT. Translated: CASSVEWGNEKLFF.